This note documents a single T cell receptor beta chain sequence. No antigen is known for it. This specimen belongs to a study of radiation and T cells in renal cell carcinoma. For the study at large: Nephrectomy followed 15 Gy stereotactic body radiation by 4 weeks.

Deletions cut 7 bases from V and 0 bases from J, with 16 bases between. This CDR3 comprises 15 residues. The germline CDR1 and CDR2 sequences are MNHNS and SASEGT. The time point was: blood 2 weeks post-SBRT. Noted treatment: 15 Gy SBRT to primary tumor, nephrectomy 4 weeks later. Radiation-treated patients gave blood at baseline, week 2 and week 4. Study-level points and caveats: From baseline, blood top tumor clonotypes peaked at 2 weeks post-radiation.

Produced via immunoSEQ multiplex PCR; TCRdb's table is partial and in-frame only. The sample lists about 60,000 clones, roughly 79% occurring once. The sequence derives from a man in his sixties with renal cell carcinoma. The chain links TRBV6-1 to TRBJ2-7; D remains unclear. This specimen consisted of blood, obtained from a patient whose treatment included radiotherapy and nephrectomy. CDR3 protein: CASMLHRGSSYEQYF. In DNA form, the CDR3 reads TGTGCCAGCATGCTCCACCGAGGAAGCTCCTACGAGCAGTACTTC.